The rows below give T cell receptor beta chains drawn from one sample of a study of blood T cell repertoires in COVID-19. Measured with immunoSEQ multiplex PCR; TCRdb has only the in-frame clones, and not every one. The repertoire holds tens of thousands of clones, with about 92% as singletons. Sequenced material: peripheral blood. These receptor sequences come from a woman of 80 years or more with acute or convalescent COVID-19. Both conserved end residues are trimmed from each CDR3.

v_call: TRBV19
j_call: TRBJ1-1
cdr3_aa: ASRRQGTTEAF

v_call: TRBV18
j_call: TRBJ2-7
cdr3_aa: ASSPEYQGTYEQY

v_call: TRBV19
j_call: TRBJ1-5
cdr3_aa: ASSILGVGQPQH

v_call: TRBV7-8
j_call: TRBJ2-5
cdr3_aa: ASSPYSQETQY

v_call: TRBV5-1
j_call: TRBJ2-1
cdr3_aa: ASSLNVAGGPNEQF

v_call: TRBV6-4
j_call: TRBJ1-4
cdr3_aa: ASSDAQGGKLF

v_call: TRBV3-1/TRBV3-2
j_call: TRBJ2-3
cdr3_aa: ASSQASGPQY

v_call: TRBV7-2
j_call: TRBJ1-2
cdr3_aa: ASSLPGQGYGYT

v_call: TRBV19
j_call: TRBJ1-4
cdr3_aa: ASSIQRSTNEKLF

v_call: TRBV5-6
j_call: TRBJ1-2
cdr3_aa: ASSPPGRAPNYGYT

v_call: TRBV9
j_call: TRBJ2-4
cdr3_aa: ASSVEPGRVNIQY

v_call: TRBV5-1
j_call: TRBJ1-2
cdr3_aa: ASSPGEVTVGYT

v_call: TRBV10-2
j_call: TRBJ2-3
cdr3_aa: ASRGTSGGPGTDTQY

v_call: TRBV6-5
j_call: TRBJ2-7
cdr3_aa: ASSPHGQGRVEQY

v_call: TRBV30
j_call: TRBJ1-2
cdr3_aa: AWSTQGTYGYT

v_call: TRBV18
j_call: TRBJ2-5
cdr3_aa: ASSPSDSRETQY

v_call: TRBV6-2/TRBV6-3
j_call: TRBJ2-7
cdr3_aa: ASSHSGSSGGEQY

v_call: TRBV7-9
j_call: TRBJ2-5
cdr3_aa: ASSFEIETQY

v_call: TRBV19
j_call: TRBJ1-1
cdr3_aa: ASSNRGRETEAF

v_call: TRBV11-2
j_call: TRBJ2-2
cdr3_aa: ASSNSPGQGTGELF

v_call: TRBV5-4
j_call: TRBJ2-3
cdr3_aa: ASSLVGAGDTQY

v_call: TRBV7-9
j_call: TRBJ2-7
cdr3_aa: ASSLRGDGEQY

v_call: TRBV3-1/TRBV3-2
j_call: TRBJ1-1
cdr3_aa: ASSQAASAREAF

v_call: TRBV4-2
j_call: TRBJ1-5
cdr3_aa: ASSQDRDSLNQPQH

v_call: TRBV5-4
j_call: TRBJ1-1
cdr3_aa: ASSSNTYRTGENTEAF

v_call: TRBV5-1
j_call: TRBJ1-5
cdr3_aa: ASSPQGARDQPQH

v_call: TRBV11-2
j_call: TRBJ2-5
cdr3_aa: ASRPSYGLAIETQY

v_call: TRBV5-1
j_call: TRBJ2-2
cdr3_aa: ASSFSGDFPGELF

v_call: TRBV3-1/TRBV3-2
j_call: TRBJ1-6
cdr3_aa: ASSQDGEKDSPLH

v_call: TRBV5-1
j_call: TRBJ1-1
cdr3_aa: ASSLVLEGNTEAF

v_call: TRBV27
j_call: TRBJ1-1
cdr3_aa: ASSPYPRTEAF

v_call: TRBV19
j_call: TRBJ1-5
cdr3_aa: ASQVDRWNQPQH

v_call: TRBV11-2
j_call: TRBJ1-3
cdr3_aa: ASSFRGAEGNTIY

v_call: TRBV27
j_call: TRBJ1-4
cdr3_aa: ASRAGTNNEKLF

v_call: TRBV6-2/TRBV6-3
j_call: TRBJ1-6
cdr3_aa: ASSPLSGNSPLH

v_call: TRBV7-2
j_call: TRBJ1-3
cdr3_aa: ASSGGGTGAGNTIY

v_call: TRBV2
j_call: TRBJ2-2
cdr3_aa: ASNQAGPDTGELF

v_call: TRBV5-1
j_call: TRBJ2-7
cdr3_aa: ASSFNSPDRGNYEQY

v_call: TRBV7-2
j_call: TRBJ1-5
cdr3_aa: ASRQGEHGSKQPQH

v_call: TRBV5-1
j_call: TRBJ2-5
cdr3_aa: ASSLGSGHSGQETQY